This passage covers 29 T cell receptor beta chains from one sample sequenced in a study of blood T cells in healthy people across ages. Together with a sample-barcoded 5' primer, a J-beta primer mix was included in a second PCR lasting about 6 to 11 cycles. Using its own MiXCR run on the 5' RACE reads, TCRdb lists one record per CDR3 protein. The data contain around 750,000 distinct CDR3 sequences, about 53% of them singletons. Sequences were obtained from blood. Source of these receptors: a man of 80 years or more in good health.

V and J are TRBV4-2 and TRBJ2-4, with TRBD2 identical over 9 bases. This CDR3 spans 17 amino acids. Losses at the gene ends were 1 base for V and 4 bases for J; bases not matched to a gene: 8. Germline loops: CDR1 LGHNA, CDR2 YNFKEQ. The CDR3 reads CASSQGMGGRAKNIQYF. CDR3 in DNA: TGTGCCAGCAGCCAAGGGATGGGCGGGAGGGCAAAAAACATTCAGTACTTC.

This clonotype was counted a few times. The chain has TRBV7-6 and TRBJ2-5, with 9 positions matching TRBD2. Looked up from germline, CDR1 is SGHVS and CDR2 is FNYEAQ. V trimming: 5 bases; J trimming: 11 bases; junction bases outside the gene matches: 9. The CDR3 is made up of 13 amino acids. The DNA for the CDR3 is TGTGCCAGCAGCCCTAGCGGGGCAGGCGTGCAGTACTTC. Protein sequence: CASSPSGAGVQYF.

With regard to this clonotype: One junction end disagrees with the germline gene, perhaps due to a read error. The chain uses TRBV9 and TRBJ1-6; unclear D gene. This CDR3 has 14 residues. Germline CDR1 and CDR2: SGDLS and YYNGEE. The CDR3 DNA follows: TGTGCCAGCAGCGTAGAAAGAATAAATTCACACCTCCACTTT. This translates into CASSVERINSHLHF.

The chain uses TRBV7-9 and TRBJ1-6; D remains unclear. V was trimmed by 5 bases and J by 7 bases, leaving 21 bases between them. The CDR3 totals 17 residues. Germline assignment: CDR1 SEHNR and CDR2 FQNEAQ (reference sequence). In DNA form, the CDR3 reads TGTGCCAGCAGCCCGGTCCCCCTGGGAAAGCACAATTCACCCCTCCACTTT. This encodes CASSPVPLGKHNSPLHF.

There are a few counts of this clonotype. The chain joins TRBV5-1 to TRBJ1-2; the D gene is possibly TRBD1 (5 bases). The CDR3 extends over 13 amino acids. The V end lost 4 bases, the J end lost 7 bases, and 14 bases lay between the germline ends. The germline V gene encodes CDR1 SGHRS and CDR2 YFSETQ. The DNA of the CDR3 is TGCGCCAGCAGCCCTACCGGGACGGCTGGCTACACCTTC. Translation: CASSPTGTAGYTF.

The CDR3 region is CASSSGAGRREPQHF. The CDR3 DNA reads TGTGCCAGCAGTTCTGGGGCAGGTAGAAGAGAGCCCCAGCATTTT. The J gene is TRBJ1-5, the V gene TRBV6-5; tentative D call: TRBD1 (5 bases). Deletions cut 4 bases from V and 8 bases from J, with 18 bases between. Germline V gene data show CDR1 as MNHEY and CDR2 as SVGAGI. The CDR3 runs 15 residues.

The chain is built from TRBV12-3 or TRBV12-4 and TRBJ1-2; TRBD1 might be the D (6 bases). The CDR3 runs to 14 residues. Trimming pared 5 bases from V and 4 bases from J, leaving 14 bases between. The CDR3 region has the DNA TGTGCCAGCAGTCCAGGACAGTCAGTCTATGGCTACACCTTC. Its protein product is CASSPGQSVYGYTF.

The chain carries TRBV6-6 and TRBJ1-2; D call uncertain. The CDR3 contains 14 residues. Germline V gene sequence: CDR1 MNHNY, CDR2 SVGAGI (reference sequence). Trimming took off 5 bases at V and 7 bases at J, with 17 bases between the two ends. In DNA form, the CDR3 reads TGTGCCAGCAGTCCCCCGGGCAGCGCTGGTGGCTACACCTTC. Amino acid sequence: CASSPPGSAGGYTF.

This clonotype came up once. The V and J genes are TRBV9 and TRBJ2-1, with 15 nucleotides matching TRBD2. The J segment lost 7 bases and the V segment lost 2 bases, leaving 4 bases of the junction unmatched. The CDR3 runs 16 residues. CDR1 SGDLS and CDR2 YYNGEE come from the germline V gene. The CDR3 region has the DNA TGTGCCAGCAGCGTGCTGGGACTAGCGGGAGGAAATGAGCAGTTCTTC. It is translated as CASSVLGLAGGNEQFF. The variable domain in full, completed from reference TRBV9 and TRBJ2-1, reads DSGVTQTPKHLITATGQRVTLRCSPRSGDLSVYWYQQSLDQGLQFLIQYYNGEERAKGNILERFSAQQFPDLHSELNLSSLELGDSALYFCASSVLGLAGGNEQFFGPGTRLTVL.

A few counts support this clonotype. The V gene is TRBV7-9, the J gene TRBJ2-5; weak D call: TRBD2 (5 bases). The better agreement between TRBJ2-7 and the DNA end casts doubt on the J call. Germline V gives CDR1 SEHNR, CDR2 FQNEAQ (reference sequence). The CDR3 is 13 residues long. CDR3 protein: CASSTGIAYEQYF. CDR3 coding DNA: TGTGCCAGCAGCACGGGGATTGCCTACGAGCAGTACTTC.

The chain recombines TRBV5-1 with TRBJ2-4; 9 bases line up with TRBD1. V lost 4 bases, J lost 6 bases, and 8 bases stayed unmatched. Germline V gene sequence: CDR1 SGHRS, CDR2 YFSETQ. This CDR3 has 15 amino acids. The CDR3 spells CASSPTDRGGNIQYF. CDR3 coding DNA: TGCGCCAGCAGCCCGACAGACAGGGGGGGAAACATTCAGTACTTC.

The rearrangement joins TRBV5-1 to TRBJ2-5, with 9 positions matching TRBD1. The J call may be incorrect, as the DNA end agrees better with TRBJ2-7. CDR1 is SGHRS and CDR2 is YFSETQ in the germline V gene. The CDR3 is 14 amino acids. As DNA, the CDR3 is TGCGCCAGCGCCCCGAGGACAGGGGACTACGAGCAGTACTTC. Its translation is CASAPRTGDYEQYF.

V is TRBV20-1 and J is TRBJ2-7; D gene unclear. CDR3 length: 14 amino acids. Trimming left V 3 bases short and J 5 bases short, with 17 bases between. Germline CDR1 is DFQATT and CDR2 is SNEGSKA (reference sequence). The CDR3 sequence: CSARSVQVGNEQYF. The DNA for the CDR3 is TGCAGTGCTAGGAGCGTTCAAGTGGGCAACGAGCAGTACTTC.

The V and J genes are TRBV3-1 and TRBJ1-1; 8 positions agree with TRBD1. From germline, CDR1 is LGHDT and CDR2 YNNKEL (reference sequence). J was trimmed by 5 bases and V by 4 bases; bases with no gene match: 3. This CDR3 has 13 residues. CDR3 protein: CASSPQGVTEAFF. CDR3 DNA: TGTGCCAGCAGCCCACAGGGGGTTACTGAAGCTTTCTTT.

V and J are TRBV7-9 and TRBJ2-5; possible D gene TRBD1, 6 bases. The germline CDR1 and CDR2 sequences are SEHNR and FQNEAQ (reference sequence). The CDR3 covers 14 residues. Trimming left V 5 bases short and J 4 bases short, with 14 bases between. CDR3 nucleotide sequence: TGTGCCAGCAGCGAAGTTACAGGGCGAGAGACCCAGTACTTC. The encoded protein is CASSEVTGRETQYF.

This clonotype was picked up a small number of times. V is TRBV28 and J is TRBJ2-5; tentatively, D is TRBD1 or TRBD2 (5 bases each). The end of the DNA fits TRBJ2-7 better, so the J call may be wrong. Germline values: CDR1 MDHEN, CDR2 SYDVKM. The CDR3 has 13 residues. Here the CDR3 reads CASKNGAMSEQYF. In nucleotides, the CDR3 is TGTGCCAGCAAAAACGGGGCTATGAGCGAGCAGTACTTC.

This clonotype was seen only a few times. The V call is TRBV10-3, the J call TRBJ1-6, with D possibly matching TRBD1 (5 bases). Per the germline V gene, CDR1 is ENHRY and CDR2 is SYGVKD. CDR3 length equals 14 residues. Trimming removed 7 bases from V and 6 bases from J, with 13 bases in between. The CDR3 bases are TGTGCCATCAAGCAGGGACTGATTAATTCACCCCTCCACTTT. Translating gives CAIKQGLINSPLHF.

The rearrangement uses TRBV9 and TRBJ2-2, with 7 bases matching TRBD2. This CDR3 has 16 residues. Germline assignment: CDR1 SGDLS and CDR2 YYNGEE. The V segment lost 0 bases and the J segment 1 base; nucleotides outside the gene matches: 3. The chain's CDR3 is CASSVAGLVNTGELFF. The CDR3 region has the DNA TGTGCCAGCAGCGTAGCTGGACTAGTGAACACCGGGGAGCTGTTTTTT. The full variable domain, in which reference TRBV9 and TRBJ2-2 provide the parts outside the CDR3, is DSGVTQTPKHLITATGQRVTLRCSPRSGDLSVYWYQQSLDQGLQFLIQYYNGEERAKGNILERFSAQQFPDLHSELNLSSLELGDSALYFCASSVAGLVNTGELFFGEGSRLTVL.

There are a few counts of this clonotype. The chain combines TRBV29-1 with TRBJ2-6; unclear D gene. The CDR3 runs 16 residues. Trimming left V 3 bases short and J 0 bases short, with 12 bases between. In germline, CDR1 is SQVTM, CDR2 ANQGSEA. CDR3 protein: CSVDSPTASGANVLTF. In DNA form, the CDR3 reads TGCAGCGTTGATTCCCCGACGGCCTCTGGGGCCAACGTCCTGACTTTC.

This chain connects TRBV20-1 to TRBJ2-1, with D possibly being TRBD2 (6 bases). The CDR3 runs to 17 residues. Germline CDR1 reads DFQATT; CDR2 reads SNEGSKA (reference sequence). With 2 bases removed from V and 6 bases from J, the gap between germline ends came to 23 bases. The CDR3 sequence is CSARPGLTGGPSNEQFF. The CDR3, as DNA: TGCAGTGCTAGACCCGGCCTCACAGGAGGGCCGAGCAATGAGCAGTTCTTC.

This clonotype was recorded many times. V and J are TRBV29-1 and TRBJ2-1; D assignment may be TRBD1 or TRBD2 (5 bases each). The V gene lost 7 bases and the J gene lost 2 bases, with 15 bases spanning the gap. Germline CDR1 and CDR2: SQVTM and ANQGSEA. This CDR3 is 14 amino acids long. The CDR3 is CSAERDPAYNEQFF. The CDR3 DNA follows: TGCAGCGCCGAACGGGACCCCGCCTACAATGAGCAGTTCTTC.

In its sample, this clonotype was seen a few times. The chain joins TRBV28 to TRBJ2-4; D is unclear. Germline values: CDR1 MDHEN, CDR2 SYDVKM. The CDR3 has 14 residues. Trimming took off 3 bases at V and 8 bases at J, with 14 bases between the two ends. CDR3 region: CASSLDRLPDIQYF. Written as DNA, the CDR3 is TGTGCCAGCAGTTTGGATAGACTTCCGGACATTCAGTACTTC.

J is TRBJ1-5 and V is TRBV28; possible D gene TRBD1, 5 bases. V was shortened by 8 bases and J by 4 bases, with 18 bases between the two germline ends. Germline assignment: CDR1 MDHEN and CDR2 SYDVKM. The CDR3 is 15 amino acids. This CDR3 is CASSRDSWVNQPQHF. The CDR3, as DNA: TGTGCCAGCTCCCGAGACAGCTGGGTAAATCAGCCCCAGCATTTT.

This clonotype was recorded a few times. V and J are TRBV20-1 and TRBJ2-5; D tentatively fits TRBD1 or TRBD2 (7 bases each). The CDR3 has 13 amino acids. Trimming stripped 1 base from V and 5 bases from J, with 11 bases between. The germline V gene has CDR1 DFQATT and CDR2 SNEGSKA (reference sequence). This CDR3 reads CSARGQGGETQYF. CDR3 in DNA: TGCAGTGCTAGAGGGCAGGGGGGGGAGACCCAGTACTTC.

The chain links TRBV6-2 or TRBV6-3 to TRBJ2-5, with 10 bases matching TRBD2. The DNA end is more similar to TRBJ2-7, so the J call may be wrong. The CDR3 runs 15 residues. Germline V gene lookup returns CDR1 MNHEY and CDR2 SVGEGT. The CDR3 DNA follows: TGTGCCAGCATTCAAGGGAGCGGGAGGGCCCACGAGCAGTACTTC. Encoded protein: CASIQGSGRAHEQYF.

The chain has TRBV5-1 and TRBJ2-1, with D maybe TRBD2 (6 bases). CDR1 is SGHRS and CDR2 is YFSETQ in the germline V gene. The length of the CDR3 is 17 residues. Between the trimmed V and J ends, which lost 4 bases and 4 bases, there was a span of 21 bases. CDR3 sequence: CASSPVLGSGVYNEQFF. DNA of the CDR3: TGCGCCAGCAGCCCGGTATTGGGTAGCGGAGTTTACAATGAGCAGTTCTTC.

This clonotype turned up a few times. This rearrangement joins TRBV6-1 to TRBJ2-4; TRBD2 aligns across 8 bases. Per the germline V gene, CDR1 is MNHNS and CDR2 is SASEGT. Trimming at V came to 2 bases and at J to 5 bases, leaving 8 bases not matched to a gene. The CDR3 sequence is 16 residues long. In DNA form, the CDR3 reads TGTGCCAGCAGTGAATTCAGCGGGAGTATCCAAAACATTCAGTACTTC. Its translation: CASSEFSGSIQNIQYF.

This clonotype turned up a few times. For the CDR3, the DNA is TGTGCCAGCAAAAAGAGGGATACATACGAGCAGTACTTC. This gives the protein CASKKRDTYEQYF. The chain uses TRBV25-1 and TRBJ2-7; D possibly corresponds to TRBD2 (5 bases). CDR1 and CDR2 from the germline V gene are MGHDK and SYGVNS. Trimming pared 7 bases from V and 4 bases from J, leaving 14 bases between. The CDR3 extends over 13 amino acids.

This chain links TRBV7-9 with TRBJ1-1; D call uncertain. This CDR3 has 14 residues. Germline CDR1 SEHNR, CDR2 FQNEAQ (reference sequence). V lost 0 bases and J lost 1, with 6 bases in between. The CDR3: CASSLAPTNTEAFF. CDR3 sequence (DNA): TGTGCCAGCAGCTTAGCCCCAACGAACACTGAAGCTTTCTTT.